This T cell receptor beta chain derives from a study of graft-versus-host responses after intestinal transplantation (dated by TCRdb to the early 2020s). Broadly, across the study: The transplants that recipients got were multivisceral, liver-intestinal, or isolated intestinal. Every recipient was given anti-thymocyte globulin induction, then maintenance tacrolimus and steroids for around three years. After intestinal transplantation, graft-versus-host and host-versus-graft alloreactive T cell clones in the graft, circulation and bone marrow were tracked using bulk TCR-beta CDR3 sequencing. Alloreactive clones were identified by sequencing pre-transplant mixed lymphocyte reaction products and comparing these products with unstimulated pre-transplant donor and recipient T cells. The cohort enrolled some 24 intestinal transplant recipients, one of whom was a retransplant, and a few patients without pretransplant specimens were excluded. Donor T cell macrochimerism was defined as a peak of at least 4% donor T cells among recipient peripheral blood mononuclear cells. Rather than going through the commercial service, samples from a few later patients were sequenced in-house on an Illumina MiSeq and processed with MiXCR.

The intended sense of this specimen's time point label: cells obtained before transplantation from donor or recipient. CD3+CD4+ and CD3+CD8+ populations were FACS-sorted from unstimulated pre-transplant donor and recipient cells taken from spleen or lymph nodes. To note about this clone: The target of this receptor is not known. No much larger clone exists at a distance of one base, and base qualities are not known.

The CDR3 runs 18 amino acids, cysteine and phenylalanine included. Here the CDR3 DNA is all that survives: 54 bases in frame from base 1. V is clipped by 5 bases and J by 0 bases, and the sequence between their germline boundaries is 20 bases long. From the germline V gene, CDR1 is MDHEN and CDR2 is SYDVKM. What the research found in general, with its limitations: In the allografts of patients with donor T cell macrochimerism, GvH to HvG T cell clonal ratios were high. Conclusions were limited by the relatively low number and heterogeneity of intestinal transplant patients. GvH clones were found in recipient bone marrow, and some of the GvH clones appeared earlier in ileal mucosa or blood, which is consistent with an intestinal mucosal origin. Early after transplant, peak levels of circulating GvH clones were found to be associated with declines in HvG clones.

Libraries came from the immunoSEQ multiplex PCR assay. In most patients, genomic DNA was isolated using the Qiagen DNeasy Blood and Tissue Kit and sent frozen to Adaptive Biotechnologies for TCR sequencing. For most patients, high-throughput TCR-beta CDR3 sequencing of genomic DNA was performed by Adaptive Biotechnologies. On the study's bioinformatics: Adaptive's ImmunoSEQ software was the source of the TCR sequencing data for roughly 19 patients, while three other patients were processed with MiXCR and VDJtools. CD4 versus CD8 sorting errors were corrected by removing sequences found in both subsets at a frequency ratio below 5:1. CDR3 nucleotide sequences shared between donor and recipient were removed because the origin of such sequences could not be assigned. Alloreactive clones required at least 2-fold expansion over unstimulated cells and minimum CFSE-low frequency of 0.002% (template counts) or 0.001% (read counts). A clone was considered mappable if detected in the sequenced pre-transplant spleen, lymph node, or MLR CFSE-low populations of the donor or recipient. Cumulative frequency of alloreactive clones was calculated as a percentage of all sequences weighted by copy number. TCRdb took this table from immuneACCESS and kept in-frame rearrangements with V and J called. Such tables lack part of the clones; where checked against another copy, unresolved V genes explain under half of the gap, and the rest is unexplained. The V and J calls and clone size come from that table; D and trimming were worked out from the DNA. A total of some 84,000 clones appear in this sample, around 83% of them only once. The top ten clonotypes cover approximately 0.78% of the sample.

The chain links TRBV28 with TRBJ2-1; the D region possibly corresponds to TRBD2 (7 bases align). The sequencing used unstimulated CD4+ T cells sorted from spleen or lymph node cells, collected before intestinal transplant. This receptor was obtained from a human donor who received an intestinal transplant. The CDR3 amino acid sequence is: CASSRPWGGASSYNEQFF. The nucleotide sequence is TGTGCCAGCAGTCGCCCTTGGGGGGGGGCTAGCTCCTACAATGAGCAGTTCTTC.